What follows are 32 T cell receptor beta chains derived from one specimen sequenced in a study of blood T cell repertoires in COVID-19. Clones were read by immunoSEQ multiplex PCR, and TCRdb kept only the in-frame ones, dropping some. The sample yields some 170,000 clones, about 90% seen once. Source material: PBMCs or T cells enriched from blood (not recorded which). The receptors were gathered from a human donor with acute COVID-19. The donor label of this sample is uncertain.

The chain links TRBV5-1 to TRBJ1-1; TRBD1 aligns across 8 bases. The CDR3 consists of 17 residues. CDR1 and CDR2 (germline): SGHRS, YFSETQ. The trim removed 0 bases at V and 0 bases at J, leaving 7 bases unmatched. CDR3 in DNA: TGCGCCAGCAGCTTGGGGCTCCGGGACAGGATGAACACTGAAGCTTTCTTT. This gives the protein CASSLGLRDRMNTEAFF. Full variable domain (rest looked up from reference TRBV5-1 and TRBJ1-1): KAGVTQTPRYLIKTRGQQVTLSCSPISGHRSVSWYQQTPGQGLQFLFEYFSETQRNKGNFPGRFSGRQFSNSRSEMNVSTLELGDSALYLCASSLGLRDRMNTEAFFGQGTRLTVV.

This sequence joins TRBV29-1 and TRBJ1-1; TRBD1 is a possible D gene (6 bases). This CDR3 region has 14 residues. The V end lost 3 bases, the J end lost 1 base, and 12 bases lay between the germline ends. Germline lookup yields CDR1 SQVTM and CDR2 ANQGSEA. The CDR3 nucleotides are TGCAGCGTTGACCAGGGGCAGAGGAACACTGAAGCTTTCTTT. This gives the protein CSVDQGQRNTEAFF.

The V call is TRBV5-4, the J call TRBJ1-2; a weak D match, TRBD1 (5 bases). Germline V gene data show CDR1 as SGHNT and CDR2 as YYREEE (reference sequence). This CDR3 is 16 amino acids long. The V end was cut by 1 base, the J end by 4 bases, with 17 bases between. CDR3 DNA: TGTGCCAGCAGCTTGTGGGGACTCCCCACCGGCTATGGCTACACCTTC. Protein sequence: CASSLWGLPTGYGYTF.

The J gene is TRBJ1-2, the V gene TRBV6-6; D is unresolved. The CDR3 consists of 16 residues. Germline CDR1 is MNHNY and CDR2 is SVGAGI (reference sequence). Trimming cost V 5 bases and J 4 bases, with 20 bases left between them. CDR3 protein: CASSPRSGHPSYGYTF. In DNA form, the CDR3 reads TGTGCCAGCAGTCCCCGGAGTGGCCACCCAAGCTATGGCTACACCTTC.

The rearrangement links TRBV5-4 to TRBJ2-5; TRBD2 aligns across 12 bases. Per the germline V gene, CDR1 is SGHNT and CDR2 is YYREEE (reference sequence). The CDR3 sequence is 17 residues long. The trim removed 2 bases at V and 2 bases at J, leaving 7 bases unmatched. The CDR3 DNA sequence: TGTGCCAGCAGCTTAGGGCTAGCGGGGGGGGGACAAGAGACCCAGTACTTC. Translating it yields CASSLGLAGGGQETQYF.

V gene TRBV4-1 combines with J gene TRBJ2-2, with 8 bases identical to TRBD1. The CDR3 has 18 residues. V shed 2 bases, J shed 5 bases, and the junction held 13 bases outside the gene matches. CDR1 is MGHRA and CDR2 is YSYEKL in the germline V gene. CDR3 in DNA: TGCGCCAGCAGCCAACCGGGACAGGTTATGGTTGGGACCGGGGAGCTGTTTTTT. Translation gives CASSQPGQVMVGTGELFF.

CDR3 amino acids: CASNTPAGYAFF. CDR3 DNA: TGTGCCAGTAACACCCCGGCGGGGTATGCTTTCTTT. V gene TRBV25-1 combines with J gene TRBJ1-1; D unresolved. V gave up 9 bases and J gave up 11 bases, with 19 bases separating them. This CDR3 contains 12 residues. Per the germline V gene, CDR1 is MGHDK and CDR2 is SYGVNS.

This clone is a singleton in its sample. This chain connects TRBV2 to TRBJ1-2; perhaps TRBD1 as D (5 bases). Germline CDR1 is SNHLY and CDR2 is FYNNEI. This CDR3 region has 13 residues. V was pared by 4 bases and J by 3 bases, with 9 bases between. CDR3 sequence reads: CASSVGGDYGYTF. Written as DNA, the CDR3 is TGTGCCAGCAGTGTGGGGGGGGACTATGGCTACACCTTC.

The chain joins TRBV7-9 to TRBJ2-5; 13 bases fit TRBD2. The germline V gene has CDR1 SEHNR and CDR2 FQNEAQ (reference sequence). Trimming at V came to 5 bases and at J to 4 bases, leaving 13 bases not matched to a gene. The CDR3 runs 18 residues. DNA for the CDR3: TGTGCCAGCAGCCCAGGCCGACTAGCGGGGGGCCGGGGAGAGACCCAGTACTTC. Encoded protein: CASSPGRLAGGRGETQYF.

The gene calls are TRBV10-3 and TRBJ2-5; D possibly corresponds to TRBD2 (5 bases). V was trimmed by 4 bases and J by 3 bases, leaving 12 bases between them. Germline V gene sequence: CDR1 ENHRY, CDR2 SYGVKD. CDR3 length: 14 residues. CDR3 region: CAISGTFEEETQYF. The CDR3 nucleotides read TGTGCCATCAGTGGGACTTTTGAGGAAGAGACCCAGTACTTC.

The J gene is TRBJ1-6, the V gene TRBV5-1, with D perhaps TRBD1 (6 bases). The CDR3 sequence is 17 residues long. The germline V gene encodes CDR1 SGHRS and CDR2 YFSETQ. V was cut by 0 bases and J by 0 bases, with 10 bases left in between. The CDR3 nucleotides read TGCGCCAGCAGCTTGGTGGGGGCAAGCTCCTATAATTCACCCCTCCACTTT. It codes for CASSLVGASSYNSPLHF.

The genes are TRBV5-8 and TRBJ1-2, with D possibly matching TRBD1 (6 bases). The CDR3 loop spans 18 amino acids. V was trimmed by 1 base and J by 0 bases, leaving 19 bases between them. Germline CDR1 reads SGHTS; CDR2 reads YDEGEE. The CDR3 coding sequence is TGTGCCAGCAGCTTGAGTTGGGGAGGGGGGACGACTAACTATGGCTACACCTTC. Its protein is CASSLSWGGGTTNYGYTF.

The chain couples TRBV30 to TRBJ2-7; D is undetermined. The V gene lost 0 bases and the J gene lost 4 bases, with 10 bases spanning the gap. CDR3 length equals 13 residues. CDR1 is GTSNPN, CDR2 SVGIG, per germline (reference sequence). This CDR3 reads CAWSVIFGYEQYF. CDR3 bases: TGTGCCTGGAGTGTGATATTCGGGTACGAGCAGTACTTC. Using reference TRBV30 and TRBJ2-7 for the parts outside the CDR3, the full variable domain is SQTIHQWPATLVQPVGSPLSLECTVEGTSNPNLYWYRQAAGRGLQLLFYSVGIGQISSEVPQNLSASRPQDRQFILSSKKLLLSDSGFYLCAWSVIFGYEQYFGPGTRLTVT.

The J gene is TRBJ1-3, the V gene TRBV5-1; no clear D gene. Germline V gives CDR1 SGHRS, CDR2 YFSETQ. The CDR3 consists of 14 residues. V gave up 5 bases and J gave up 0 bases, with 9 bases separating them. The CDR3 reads CASSPGSSGNTIYF. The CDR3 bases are TGCGCCAGCAGTCCGGGGAGCTCTGGAAACACCATATATTTT.

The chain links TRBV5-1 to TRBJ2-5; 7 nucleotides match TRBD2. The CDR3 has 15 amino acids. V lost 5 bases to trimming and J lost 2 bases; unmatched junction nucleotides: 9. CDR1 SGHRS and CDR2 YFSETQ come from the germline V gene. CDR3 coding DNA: TGCGCCAGCAGTCCCAGGGAGGGAACACAAGAGACCCAGTACTTC. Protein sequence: CASSPREGTQETQYF.

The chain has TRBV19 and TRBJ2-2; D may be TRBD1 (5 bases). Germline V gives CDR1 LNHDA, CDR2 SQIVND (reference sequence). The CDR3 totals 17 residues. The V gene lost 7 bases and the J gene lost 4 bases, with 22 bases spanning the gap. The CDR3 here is CASTPRPQGSTTGELFF. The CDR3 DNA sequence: TGTGCCAGTACCCCACGACCGCAGGGTTCGACCACCGGGGAGCTGTTTTTT.

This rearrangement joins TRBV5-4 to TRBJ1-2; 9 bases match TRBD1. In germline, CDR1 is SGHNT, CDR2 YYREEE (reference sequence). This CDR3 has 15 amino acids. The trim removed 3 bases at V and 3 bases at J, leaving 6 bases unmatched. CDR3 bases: TGTGCCAGCAGCTACCCGGGACAGGGAGACTATGGCTACACCTTC. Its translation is CASSYPGQGDYGYTF. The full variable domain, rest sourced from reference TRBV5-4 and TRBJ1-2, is ETGVTQSPTHLIKTRGQQVTLRCSSQSGHNTVSWYQQALGQGPQFIFQYYREEENGRGNFPPRFSGLQFPNYSSELNVNALELDDSALYLCASSYPGQGDYGYTFGSGTRLTVV.

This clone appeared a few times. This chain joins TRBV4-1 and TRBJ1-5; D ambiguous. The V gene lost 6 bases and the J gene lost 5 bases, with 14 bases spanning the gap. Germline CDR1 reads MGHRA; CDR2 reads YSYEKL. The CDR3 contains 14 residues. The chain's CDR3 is CASSHRERDQPQHF. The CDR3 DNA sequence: TGCGCCAGCAGTCACCGCGAGAGAGATCAGCCCCAGCATTTT.

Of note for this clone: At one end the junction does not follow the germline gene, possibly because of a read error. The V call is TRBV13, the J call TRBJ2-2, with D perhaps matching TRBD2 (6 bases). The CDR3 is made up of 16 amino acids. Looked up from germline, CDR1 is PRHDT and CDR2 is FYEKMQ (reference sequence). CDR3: CASSLAVRGFTGELFF. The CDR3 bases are TGTGCCAGCAGTTTAGCGGTCCGCGGATTCACCGGGGAGCTGTTTTTT.

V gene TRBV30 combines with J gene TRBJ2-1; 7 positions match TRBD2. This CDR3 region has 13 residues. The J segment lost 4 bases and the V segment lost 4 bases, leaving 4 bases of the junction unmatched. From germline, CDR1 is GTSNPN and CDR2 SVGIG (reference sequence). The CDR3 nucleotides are TGTGCCTGGACACTGCGGGGGTACAATGAGCAGTTCTTC. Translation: CAWTLRGYNEQFF.

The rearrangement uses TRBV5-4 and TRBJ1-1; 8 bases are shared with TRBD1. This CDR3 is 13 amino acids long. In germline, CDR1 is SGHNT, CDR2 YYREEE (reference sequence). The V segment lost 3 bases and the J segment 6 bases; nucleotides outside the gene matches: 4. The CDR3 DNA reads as TGTGCCAGCAGCTGGGGGACAGGACCTGAAGCTTTCTTT. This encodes CASSWGTGPEAFF. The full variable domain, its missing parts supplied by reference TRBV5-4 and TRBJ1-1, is ETGVTQSPTHLIKTRGQQVTLRCSSQSGHNTVSWYQQALGQGPQFIFQYYREEENGRGNFPPRFSGLQFPNYSSELNVNALELDDSALYLCASSWGTGPEAFFGQGTRLTVV.

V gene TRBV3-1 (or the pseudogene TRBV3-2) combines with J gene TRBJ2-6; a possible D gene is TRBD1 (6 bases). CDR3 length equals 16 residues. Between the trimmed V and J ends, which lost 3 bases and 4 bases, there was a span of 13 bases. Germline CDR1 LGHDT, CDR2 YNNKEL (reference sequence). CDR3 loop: CASSQGAIPGANVLTF. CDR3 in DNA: TGTGCCAGCAGCCAGGGGGCGATTCCGGGGGCCAACGTCCTGACTTTC.

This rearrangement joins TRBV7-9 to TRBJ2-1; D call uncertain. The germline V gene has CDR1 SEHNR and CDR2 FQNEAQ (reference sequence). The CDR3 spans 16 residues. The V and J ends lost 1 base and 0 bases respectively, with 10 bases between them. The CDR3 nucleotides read TGTGCCAGCAGCTTAGTAGCTCGTGGCTCCTACAATGAGCAGTTCTTC. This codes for CASSLVARGSYNEQFF.

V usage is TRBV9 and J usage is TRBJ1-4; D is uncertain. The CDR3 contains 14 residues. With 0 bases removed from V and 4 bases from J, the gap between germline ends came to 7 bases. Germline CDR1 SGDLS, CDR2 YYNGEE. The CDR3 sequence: CASSVAGINEKLFF. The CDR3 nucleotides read TGTGCCAGCAGCGTAGCCGGGATTAATGAAAAACTGTTTTTT.

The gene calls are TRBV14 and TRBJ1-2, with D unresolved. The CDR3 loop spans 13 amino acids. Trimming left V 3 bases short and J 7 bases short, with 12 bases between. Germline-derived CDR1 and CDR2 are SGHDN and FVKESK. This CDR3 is CASSQLTTAGYTF. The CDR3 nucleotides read TGTGCCAGCAGCCAGCTTACTACGGCTGGCTACACCTTC.

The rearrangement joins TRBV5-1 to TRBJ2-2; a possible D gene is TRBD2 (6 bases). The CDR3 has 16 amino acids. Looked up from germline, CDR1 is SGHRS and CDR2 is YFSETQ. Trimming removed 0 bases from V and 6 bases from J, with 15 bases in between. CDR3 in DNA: TGCGCCAGCAGCTTGGCGGCAGGAGGGCCCCCCGGGGAGCTGTTTTTT. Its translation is CASSLAAGGPPGELFF.

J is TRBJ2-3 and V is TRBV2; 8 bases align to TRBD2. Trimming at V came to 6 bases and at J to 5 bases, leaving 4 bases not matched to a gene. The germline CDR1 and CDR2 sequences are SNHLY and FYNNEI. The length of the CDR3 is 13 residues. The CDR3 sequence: CASRNSGVDTQYF. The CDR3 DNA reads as TGTGCCAGCAGGAATAGCGGGGTAGATACGCAGTATTTT.

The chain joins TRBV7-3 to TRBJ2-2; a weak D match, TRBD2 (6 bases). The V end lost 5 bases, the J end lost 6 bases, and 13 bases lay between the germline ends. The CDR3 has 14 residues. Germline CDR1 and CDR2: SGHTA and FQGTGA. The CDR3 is CASSPAGRSGELFF. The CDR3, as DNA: TGTGCCAGCAGCCCCGCGGGAAGGTCCGGGGAGCTGTTTTTT.

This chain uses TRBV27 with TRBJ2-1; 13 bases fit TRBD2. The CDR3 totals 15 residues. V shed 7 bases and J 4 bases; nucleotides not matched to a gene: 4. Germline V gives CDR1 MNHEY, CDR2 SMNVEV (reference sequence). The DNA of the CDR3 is TGTGCCAGCATATCGACTAGCGGGGGGTACAATGAGCAGTTCTTC. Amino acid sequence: CASISTSGGYNEQFF.

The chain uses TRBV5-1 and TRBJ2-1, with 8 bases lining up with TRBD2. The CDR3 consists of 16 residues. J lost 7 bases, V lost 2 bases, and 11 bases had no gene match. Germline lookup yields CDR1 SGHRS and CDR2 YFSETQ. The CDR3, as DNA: TGCGCCAGCAGCTTTACACCCAGCGGGGGAACGAATGAGCAGTTCTTC. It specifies CASSFTPSGGTNEQFF.

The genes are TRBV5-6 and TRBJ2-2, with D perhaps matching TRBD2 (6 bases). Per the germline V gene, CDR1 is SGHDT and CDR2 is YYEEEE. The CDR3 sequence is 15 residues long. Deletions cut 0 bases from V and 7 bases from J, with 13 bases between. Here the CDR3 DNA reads TGTGCCAGCAGCTTGGACGTGGGAGGCATCGGGGAGCTGTTTTTT. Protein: CASSLDVGGIGELFF.

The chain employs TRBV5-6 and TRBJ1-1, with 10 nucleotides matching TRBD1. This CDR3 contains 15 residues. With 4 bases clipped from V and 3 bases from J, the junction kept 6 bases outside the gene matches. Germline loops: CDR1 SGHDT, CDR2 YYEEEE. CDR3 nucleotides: TGTGCCAGCAGCCCCCGGGACAGGGGTGACACTGAAGCTTTCTTT. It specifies CASSPRDRGDTEAFF.